This note documents a single T cell receptor (beta chain) sequence. The antigen remains undetermined. Described time point: newly diagnosed GD, antithyroid drugs for less than 3 months. Researchers made the TCR library from RNA that was extracted from PBMCs. The sample is drawn from a study of regulatory T cells in long-lasting Graves disease. The authors built TCR beta libraries using iRepertoire HTBI primers and Arm-PCR of CDR3 regions. TCRdb re-analysed the multiplex PCR reads in MiXCR, keeping a single row per CDR3 protein. The sample contains around 450,000 distinct CDR3 sequences, around 15% of which appear only once. Germline CDR1 and CDR2: ENHRY and SYGVKD. This CDR3 spans 15 amino acids. Deletions cut 2 bases from V and 1 base from J, with 12 bases between. Study-wide results and caveats: Relative to new patients (roughly 900), persistent patients exhibited greater sharing of public clonotypes (around 2,800).

These records were also assigned to another study, of T cells in Graves' hyperthyroidism and ophthalmopathy. Turning to that study: These patients, aged 18 to 65, had recently diagnosed hyperthyroidism lasting under 2 months.

The rearrangement uses TRBV10-3 and TRBJ2-7, with a tentative D call TRBD1 (6 bases). This clonotype originated in a man aged 35-49 years with Graves disease. The specimen was peripheral blood mononuclear cells (PBMCs), collected at new diagnosis, from a patient treated with antithyroid drugs. The chain's CDR3 is CAISEGDRQSYEQYF. In DNA, the CDR3 is TGTGCCATCAGTGAGGGAGACAGGCAATCCTACGAGCAGTACTTC.